These 23 T cell receptor beta chains came from one sample sequenced in a study of shared clonotypes between healthy human individuals. The data were produced by immunoSEQ multiplex PCR, yet TCRdb's version contains in-frame clones alone and is incomplete. Of a few million clones in the sample, 93% were seen once. Sequenced sample: naive CD4+ T cells from PBMCs. Described subset: CD45RA+ positively selected. The receptors derive from a man between 18 and 29 years old in good health. Some clones in this sample may be carry-over from other donors' samples.

This chain connects TRBV19 to TRBJ1-4; D may be TRBD1 (5 bases). CDR3 length: 15 residues. The germline V and J ends were trimmed by 8 bases and 8 bases, with 21 bases remaining between them. The V gene's germline CDR1 is LNHDA and CDR2 SQIVND (reference sequence). Here the CDR3 reads CASQGRGTRGEKLFF. The CDR3 coding sequence is TGTGCCAGTCAAGGCCGAGGGACTAGAGGGGAAAAACTGTTTTTT.

This clone was found once. Different DNA sequences within this sample yield the same CDR3. V usage is TRBV28 and J usage is TRBJ1-3, with D tentatively TRBD1 (5 bases). The CDR3 covers 14 residues. V was shortened by 4 bases and J by 2 bases, with 9 bases between the two germline ends. CDR1 and CDR2 (germline): MDHEN, SYDVKM. The CDR3 DNA reads as TGTGCCAGCAGTTCGGGGGGGGCTGGAAACACCATATATTTT. It specifies CASSSGGAGNTIYF.

The rearrangement uses TRBV4-1 and TRBJ1-5; no clear D. Germline V gene sequence: CDR1 MGHRA, CDR2 YSYEKL. The V end lost 0 bases, the J end lost 6 bases, and 15 bases lay between the germline ends. The CDR3 sequence is 16 residues long. The CDR3 here is CASSQEWGREVQPQHF. The CDR3 region has the DNA TGCGCCAGCAGCCAAGAATGGGGAAGAGAGGTTCAGCCCCAGCATTTT.

This chain joins TRBV18 and TRBJ2-3; 8 nucleotides line up with TRBD2. The junction had 7 bases not matched to a gene; V was cut back by 3 bases and J by 2 bases. The germline V gene encodes CDR1 KGHSH and CDR2 LQKENI. CDR3 length: 16 residues. CDR3 residues: CASSPSSGRTTDTQYF. CDR3 sequence (DNA): TGTGCCAGCTCACCGTCCAGCGGGAGAACCACAGATACGCAGTATTTT.

V is TRBV7-9 and J is TRBJ1-3; D is unclear. Germline V gives CDR1 SEHNR, CDR2 FQNEAQ (reference sequence). There are 15 residues in the CDR3. The ends were cut back, 3 bases at V and 0 bases at J, with 9 bases in the middle. CDR3 in amino acids: CASSFREHSGNTIYF. The CDR3 region has the DNA TGTGCCAGCAGCTTCCGGGAGCACTCTGGAAACACCATATATTTT.

V and J are TRBV5-6 and TRBJ2-4; possible D gene TRBD1, 5 bases. The germline V gene has CDR1 SGHDT and CDR2 YYEEEE. V dropped 1 base and J dropped 2 bases, with 7 bases sitting between them. The CDR3 is made up of 14 amino acids. CDR3 bases: TGTGCCAGCAGCTTGAAGGGGTCCAAAAACATTCAGTACTTC. Its translation: CASSLKGSKNIQYF.

The chain joins TRBV4-1 to TRBJ2-3; perhaps TRBD2 as D (7 bases). The CDR3 covers 18 residues. V shed 3 bases and J shed 2 bases, with 21 bases lying between them. Germline V gives CDR1 MGHRA, CDR2 YSYEKL. The CDR3 sequence is CASSQGEGGRLTTDTQYF. The CDR3 DNA is TGCGCCAGCAGCCAGGGGGAGGGGGGACGGTTGACCACAGATACGCAGTATTTT.

The rearrangement uses TRBV28 and TRBJ2-3, with D unclear. CDR1 is MDHEN and CDR2 is SYDVKM in the germline V gene. This CDR3 comprises 14 residues. Trimming took off 3 bases at V and 6 bases at J, with 13 bases between the two ends. In DNA form, the CDR3 reads TGTGCCAGCAGTTTTTTTGTAGCCCCGGATACGCAGTATTTT. Translation gives CASSFFVAPDTQYF.

Comments on this clone: Other DNA sequences in this specimen translate into the identical CDR3. The J gene is TRBJ2-7, the V gene TRBV18; 9 nucleotides agree with TRBD1. CDR1 is KGHSH and CDR2 is LQKENI in the germline V gene. With V trimmed by 4 bases and J by 6 bases, 4 bases remained unmatched. The length of the CDR3 is 13 residues. The CDR3 DNA is TGTGCCAGCTCACTACAGGGGGCGGGCGAGCAGTACTTC. Encoded protein: CASSLQGAGEQYF.

The gene calls are TRBV4-2 and TRBJ2-1, with 7 nucleotides matching TRBD2. Germline V gene sequence: CDR1 LGHNA, CDR2 YNFKEQ. The CDR3 spans 16 residues. The J segment lost 13 bases and the V segment lost 3 bases, leaving 18 bases of the junction unmatched. In nucleotides, the CDR3 is TGTGCCAGCAGCCAGGACCGGGACTATGGTCCCAGAAATCAGTTCTTC. Translated, it gives CASSQDRDYGPRNQFF.

The chain combines TRBV5-1 with TRBJ2-4; D gene unclear. The V gene lost 0 bases and the J gene lost 8 bases, with 12 bases spanning the gap. The germline V gene has CDR1 SGHRS and CDR2 YFSETQ. The length of the CDR3 is 14 residues. The chain's CDR3 is CASSLGADTDIQYF. The CDR3, as DNA: TGCGCCAGCAGCTTGGGAGCAGACACGGACATTCAGTACTTC.

This chain connects TRBV25-1 to TRBJ1-5; D is possibly TRBD1 (5 bases). Trimming left V 6 bases short and J 2 bases short, with 11 bases between. The CDR3 loop spans 14 amino acids. The V gene's germline CDR1 is MGHDK and CDR2 SYGVNS. The CDR3 loop is CASSSAGGNQPQHF. The CDR3 DNA reads TGTGCCAGCAGCTCCGCGGGGGGCAATCAGCCCCAGCATTTT.

This clone was seen a handful of times. Germline and junction disagree at one end, which may indicate a read error. The chain combines TRBV10-3 with TRBJ1-1; tentatively, D is TRBD1 (6 bases). Germline-derived CDR1 and CDR2 are ENHRY and SYGVKD. The CDR3 is 13 amino acids. CDR3 loop: CAVRTDLNTEAFF. As DNA, the CDR3 is TGTGCCGTCAGGACAGACTTGAACACTGAAGCTTTCTTT.

The chain combines TRBV7-9 with TRBJ2-7; TRBD2 is a possible D gene (5 bases). This CDR3 spans 15 amino acids. CDR1 is SEHNR and CDR2 is FQNEAQ in the germline V gene (reference sequence). V shed 1 base and J shed 6 bases, with 16 bases lying between them. Here the CDR3 reads CASSLVVAGIPEQYF. DNA of the CDR3: TGTGCCAGCAGCTTAGTGGTTGCGGGTATCCCCGAGCAGTACTTC.

The gene calls are TRBV5-1 and TRBJ2-1; D is possibly TRBD1 (6 bases). The CDR3 extends over 15 amino acids. The germline V and J ends were trimmed by 1 base and 4 bases, with 12 bases remaining between them. The germline gives CDR1 SGHRS, CDR2 YFSETQ. The CDR3 reads CASSLLGQSYNEQFF. CDR3 in DNA: TGCGCCAGCAGCTTGTTAGGACAGAGTTACAATGAGCAGTTCTTC.

This chain uses TRBV7-2 with TRBJ1-1; TRBD1 might be the D (5 bases). The CDR3 runs to 15 residues. Germline V gene data show CDR1 as SGHTA and CDR2 as FQGNSA. V lost 3 bases and J lost 4, with 15 bases in between. In DNA, the CDR3 is TGTGCCAGCAGCTTTAGCAGGGTGAGGGGCACTGAAGCTTTCTTT. Encoded protein: CASSFSRVRGTEAFF.

This sequence joins TRBV5-1 and TRBJ2-7; D unclear. CDR1 SGHRS and CDR2 YFSETQ come from the germline V gene. The CDR3 totals 14 residues. V lost 5 bases and J lost 5, with 17 bases in between. CDR3 in DNA: TGCGCCAGCAGTATAGACCCCCTTTCTAACGAGCAGTACTTC. Translating gives CASSIDPLSNEQYF.

In regard to this clone: Distinct nucleotide sequences in the sample also encode this CDR3. The chain is built from TRBV5-1 and TRBJ2-5; D gene unclear. Germline CDR1 reads SGHRS; CDR2 reads YFSETQ. With 0 bases removed from V and 5 bases from J, the gap between germline ends came to 8 bases. The CDR3 has 13 residues. This chain's CDR3 is CASSLGVGETQYF. In DNA, the CDR3 is TGCGCCAGCAGCTTGGGCGTAGGGGAGACCCAGTACTTC.

The V and J genes are TRBV11-2 and TRBJ1-3; D is undetermined. There are 17 residues in the CDR3. V gave up 5 bases and J gave up 0 bases, with 17 bases separating them. Germline values: CDR1 SGHAT, CDR2 FQNNGV. CDR3 protein: CASSVIQTPSSGNTIYF. CDR3 bases: TGTGCCAGCAGCGTAATACAGACCCCTAGCTCTGGAAACACCATATATTTT.

This chain connects TRBV29-1 to TRBJ2-2; D is possibly TRBD1 (5 bases). This CDR3 region has 11 residues. Trimming took off 3 bases at V and 8 bases at J, with 7 bases between the two ends. The V gene's germline CDR1 is SQVTM and CDR2 ANQGSEA. The CDR3 protein is CSVERTGELFF. The CDR3 DNA is TGCAGCGTTGAGAGGACAGGGGAGCTGTTTTTT.

This clone was seen only once. The chain joins TRBV10-2 to TRBJ2-1, with 7 positions matching TRBD2. After removal of 7 bases from V and 0 bases from J, the junction contained 15 bases not matched to a gene. Looked up from germline, CDR1 is WSHSY and CDR2 is SAAADI. The CDR3 runs 18 residues. CDR3: CASTGGRERATSYNEQFF. The DNA of the CDR3 is TGCGCCAGCACAGGAGGGAGGGAGCGGGCCACCTCCTACAATGAGCAGTTCTTC.

This sequence joins TRBV6-1 and TRBJ2-1; D unresolved. Trimming stripped 4 bases from V and 7 bases from J, with 14 bases between. There are 14 residues in the CDR3. Germline lookup yields CDR1 MNHNS and CDR2 SASEGT. The CDR3 DNA is TGTGCCAGCAGTGTCCTTTTCATGAGAAATGAGCAGTTCTTC. Protein product: CASSVLFMRNEQFF.

This chain connects TRBV7-6 to TRBJ2-7; D is uncertain. CDR3 length: 13 residues. CDR1 is SGHVS and CDR2 is FNYEAQ in the germline V gene. The V gene lost 4 bases and the J gene lost 5 bases, with 12 bases spanning the gap. CDR3 in amino acids: CASSSLAEDEQYF. CDR3 in DNA: TGTGCCAGCAGCTCCCTCGCCGAAGACGAGCAGTACTTC.